The TCR beta chain under discussion was sequenced for a study of blood T cell repertoires in COVID-19. As for the study in general: The cDNA or gDNA used as material had been derived from T cells, B-cell-depleted T cells, or PBMCs.

Under the authors' procedure: Using reference gene primer amplification, nucleated cell counts were estimated. Sequencing was performed with immunoSEQ multiplex PCR; in TCRdb, only in-frame clones are kept and a portion is missing. V and J calls and clone size are given by that table; D and trimming were obtained from the DNA. Counted here are 150,000 to 200,000 clones, less than 90% occurring once; the ten biggest clones make up 2.1%. The TCR sequence derives from a man in his sixties or seventies with active or convalescent COVID-19. The sequencing input was peripheral blood.

CDR3 residues: CADHRTNTGELFF. In nucleotides, the CDR3 is TGTGCCGATCACAGAACGAACACCGGGGAGCTGTTTTTT. The V and J genes are TRBV6-5 and TRBJ2-2; unclear D gene. The germline V gene has CDR1 MNHEY and CDR2 SVGAGI. CDR3 length equals 13 residues. V lost 11 bases and J 0 bases, leaving 10 bases between the germline ends.